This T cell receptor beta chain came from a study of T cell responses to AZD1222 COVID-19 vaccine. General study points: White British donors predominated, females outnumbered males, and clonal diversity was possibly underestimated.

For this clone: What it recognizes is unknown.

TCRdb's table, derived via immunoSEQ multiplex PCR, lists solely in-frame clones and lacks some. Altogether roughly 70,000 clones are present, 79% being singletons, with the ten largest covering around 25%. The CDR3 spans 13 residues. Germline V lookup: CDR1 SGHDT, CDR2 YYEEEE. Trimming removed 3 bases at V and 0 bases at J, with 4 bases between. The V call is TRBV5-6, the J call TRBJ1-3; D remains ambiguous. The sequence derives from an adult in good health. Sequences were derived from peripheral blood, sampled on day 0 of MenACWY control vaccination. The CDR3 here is CASSYNSGNTIYF. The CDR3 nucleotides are TGTGCCAGCAGCTATAACTCTGGAAACACCATATATTTT.